The clone carrying this TCR beta chain was observed a few times. What it recognizes is unknown. CDR3 size: 14 residues. Germline lookup yields CDR1 SNHLY and CDR2 FYNNEI. The V gene lost 9 bases and the J gene lost 2 bases, with 16 bases spanning the gap. The sample belongs to a study of response to subunit inactivated influenza vaccine. Study-level results: Researchers suggested that each seasonal influenza vaccination recruits few new T cells.

A single record per CDR3 protein comes from TCRdb applying MiXCR to the RT-PCR reads. This sample carries 170,000 or so distinct CDR3 sequences, 9.5% to 12% of them seen once, and the ten largest clones take roughly a third. The sequence derives from a man aged 50-75 years who received an inactivated influenza vaccine. The sequencing used CD8+ T cells sorted from PBMCs, collected roughly 24 months after vaccination. This chain connects TRBV2 to TRBJ2-5; the D call may be TRBD1 or TRBD2 (5 bases each). CDR3 amino acids: CARGRERTQETQYF. CDR3 nucleotide sequence: TGTGCCAGGGGACGGGAAAGAACTCAAGAGACCCAGTACTTC.